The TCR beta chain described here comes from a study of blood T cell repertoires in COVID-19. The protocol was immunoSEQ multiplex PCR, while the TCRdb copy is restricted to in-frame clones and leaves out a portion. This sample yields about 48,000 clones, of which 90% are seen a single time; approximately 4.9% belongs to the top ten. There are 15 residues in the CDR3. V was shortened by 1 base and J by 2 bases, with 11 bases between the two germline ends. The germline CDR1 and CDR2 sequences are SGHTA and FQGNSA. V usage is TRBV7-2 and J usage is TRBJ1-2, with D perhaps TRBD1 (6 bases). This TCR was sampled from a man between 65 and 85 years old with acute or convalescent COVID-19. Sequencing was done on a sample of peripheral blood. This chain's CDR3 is CASSLDRDKNYGYTF. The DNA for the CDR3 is TGTGCCAGCAGCTTAGATAGGGACAAAAACTATGGCTACACCTTC.